Listed here is a single TCR beta chain. Its antigen specificity is not known. No much larger clonotype is one base removed from it; base qualities were not supplied. TCR beta repertoires were profiled from peripheral blood of about a dozen young patients with multiple sclerosis to demonstrate the VDJtools post-analysis software. The patients with multiple sclerosis were children and adolescents between 6 and 15 years of age. Libraries were made using PCR. The sequencer listed for this sample is Illumina HiSeq 2500. Unique molecular identifiers were incorporated into TCR beta cDNA libraries to reduce PCR and sequencing biases. Some 500,000 cDNA molecules were obtained for every 1 to 10 million input T cells, so each molecule roughly corresponded to one T cell. The same protocol used for the earlier healthy control dataset was applied to prepare and sequence the patient libraries. Within a given batch, samples were prepared together, multiplexed and sequenced on the same HiSeq lane. The original methods were these. MIGEC was used to process the raw barcoded reads, and molecular identifier groups with only a single read were discarded before consensus assembly and CDR3 extraction. VDJtools was used for post-analysis of the clonotype tables, with diversity normalized by down-sampling every dataset to the smallest sample size. Repertoire overlap clustering matched CDR3 amino acid but not nucleotide sequences to correct batch-related cross-sample contamination. TCRdb handled the public reads itself, with Q25 trimming in fastp and clone calling in MiXCR, and kept productive beta chains. Rows with one shared CDR3 protein collapse into an entry with the most common genes and DNA. TCRdb's processing, not the study's, gives the V and J calls here. Present in this sample are roughly 580,000 distinct CDR3 sequences, 44% of which were seen just once. In total, the top ten clones hold around 1.7% of the sample.

The entry originates in a study of post-analysis software for immune sequencing data (dated by TCRdb to the mid-2010s). Describing the broader study: Recorded disease courses included relapsing-remitting, secondary progressive and progressive-relapsing multiple sclerosis, with some patients lacking subtype annotation. A subset of samples was prepared in parallel using single-end sample barcoding, then pooled and co-amplified after Illumina adapter ligation. The multiple sclerosis patient repertoires were compared with some twelve previously published healthy control repertoires from donors aged roughly 6 to 25 years.

Points the paper makes about the study in general: When samples were clustered directly using the F measure, samples prepared in the same batch co-clustered strongly, which prompted a batch-effect correction. Four or five TRBV segments, including TRBV5-6, TRBV5-1 and TRBV20-1, were significantly more frequent in patients than controls. Multiple sclerosis patients had significantly lower normalized Chao1 diversity than controls, a result that suggests substantial peripheral T-cell clonal expansion. The control group was slightly older than the multiple sclerosis patient group.

Including cysteine and phenylalanine, the CDR3 has 15 amino acids. Left in the record is the CDR3 DNA by itself, 45 bases read in frame from the first base. Trimming takes 2 bases off V and 6 bases off J; junction bases not matched to a gene: 4. This TCR was recovered from a girl aged 10 to 17 with multiple sclerosis. The rearranged segments are TRBV12-3 or TRBV12-4 and TRBJ2-1; TRBD1 matches 10 bases in the middle. Input material: blood. The CDR3 region reads CASSLRGTGVNEQFF. The bases are TGTGCCAGCAGTTTAAGGGGGACAGGGGTCAATGAGCAGTTCTTC.